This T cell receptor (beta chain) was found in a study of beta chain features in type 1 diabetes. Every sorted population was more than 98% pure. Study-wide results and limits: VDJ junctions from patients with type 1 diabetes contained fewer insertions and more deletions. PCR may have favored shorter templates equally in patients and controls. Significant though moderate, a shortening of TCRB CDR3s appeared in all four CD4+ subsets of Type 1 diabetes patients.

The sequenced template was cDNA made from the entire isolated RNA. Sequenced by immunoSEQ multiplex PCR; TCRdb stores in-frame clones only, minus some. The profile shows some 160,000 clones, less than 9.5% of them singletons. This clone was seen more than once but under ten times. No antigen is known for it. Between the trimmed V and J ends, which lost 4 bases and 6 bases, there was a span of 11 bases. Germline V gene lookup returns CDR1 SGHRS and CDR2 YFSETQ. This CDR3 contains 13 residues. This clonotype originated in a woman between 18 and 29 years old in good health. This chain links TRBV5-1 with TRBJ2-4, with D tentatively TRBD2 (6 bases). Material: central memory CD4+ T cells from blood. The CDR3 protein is CASSRDWGNIQYF. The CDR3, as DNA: TGCGCCAGCAGCAGGGACTGGGGAAACATTCAGTACTTC.